Below are 14 T cell receptor beta chains sequenced from a single sample in a study of Ad26.COV2.S vaccination and SARS-CoV-2 variants. This sample's treatment: around 19 received Ad26.COV2.S at low or high dose, single or two shots; about 5 received placebo; per-sample allocation not given. Sample collection was performed on day 63 after the first vaccine or placebo injection. The data were produced by immunoSEQ multiplex PCR, yet TCRdb's version contains in-frame clones alone and is incomplete. Of about 480,000 clones listed, approximately 88% are singletons. Specimen: peripheral blood, collected in a trial of Ad26.COV2.S vaccine versus placebo. The receptors were sampled from a person between 18 and 65 years old who received the Ad26.COV2.S COVID-19 vaccine or a placebo.

The J gene is TRBJ2-7, the V gene TRBV30; D tentatively fits TRBD1 or TRBD2 (6 bases each). This CDR3 is 15 amino acids long. Trimming took 3 bases from V and 2 from J, leaving 17 bases between them. Germline V gene sequence: CDR1 GTSNPN, CDR2 SVGIG (reference sequence). The CDR3 here is CAWSRGRSLPYEQYF. CDR3 nucleotide sequence: TGTGCCTGGAGCCGGGGGCGGTCCCTACCCTACGAGCAGTACTTC.

The chain recombines TRBV28 with TRBJ2-3; TRBD1 matches 8 bases. V trimming: 0 bases; J trimming: 7 bases; junction bases outside the gene matches: 12. The CDR3 sequence is 17 residues long. The germline gives CDR1 MDHEN, CDR2 SYDVKM. CDR3 sequence reads: CASSLWGWLTGEYTQYF. The CDR3 DNA is TGTGCCAGCAGTTTATGGGGGTGGTTGACAGGGGAATATACGCAGTATTTT.

V usage is TRBV29-1 and J usage is TRBJ2-7; TRBD1 matches 9 bases. Germline loops: CDR1 SQVTM, CDR2 ANQGSEA. This CDR3 has 12 residues. Trimming took 5 bases from V and 7 from J; bases not matched to a gene: 6. In DNA, the CDR3 is TGCAGCGTTAAAACAGGGGGCTGGGAGCAGTACTTC. It yields the protein CSVKTGGWEQYF.

The rearrangement joins TRBV28 to TRBJ1-5; tentatively, D is TRBD1 (5 bases). The CDR3 consists of 14 residues. Trimming removed 7 bases at V and 5 bases at J, with 15 bases between. Germline V lookup: CDR1 MDHEN, CDR2 SYDVKM. The CDR3 loop is CASIMGGLDQPQHF. CDR3 nucleotides: TGTGCCAGCATCATGGGGGGGTTAGATCAGCCCCAGCATTTT.

The CDR3 DNA reads TGTGCCAGCAGTGGGGCCTCTCTGGCAGGGTTGGGGGCCTACAATGAGCAGTTCTTC. This encodes CASSGASLAGLGAYNEQFF. The V gene is TRBV2, the J gene TRBJ2-1; D assignment may be TRBD1 or TRBD2 (5 bases each). The CDR3 contains 19 residues. In germline, CDR1 is SNHLY, CDR2 FYNNEI. Trimming cost V 4 bases and J 2 bases, with 24 bases left between them. The variable domain in full, completed from reference TRBV2 and TRBJ2-1, reads EPEVTQTPSHQVTQMGQEVILRCVPISNHLYFYWYRQILGQKVEFLVSFYNNEISEKSEIFDDQFSVERPDGSNFTLKIRSTKLEDSAMYFCASSGASLAGLGAYNEQFFGPGTRLTVL.

The chain is built from TRBV27 and TRBJ2-7; D not resolved. The germline CDR1 and CDR2 sequences are MNHEY and SMNVEV (reference sequence). Trimming took 5 bases from V and 5 from J, leaving 7 bases between them. The CDR3 is 11 amino acids. Here the CDR3 DNA reads TGTGCCAGCAGTATAGGAGACGAGCAGTACTTC. It yields the protein CASSIGDEQYF.

J is TRBJ2-3 and V is TRBV18; 9 bases are a match to TRBD2. CDR3 size: 16 residues. The V segment lost 0 bases and the J segment 3 bases; nucleotides outside the gene matches: 4. CDR1 and CDR2 (germline): KGHSH, LQKENI. CDR3 sequence: CASSPPAGGLTDTQYF. CDR3 nucleotide sequence: TGTGCCAGCTCACCACCCGCGGGAGGGTTAACAGATACGCAGTATTTT. The complete variable domain, with remaining parts taken from reference TRBV18 and TRBJ2-3, reads NAGVMQNPRHLVRRRGQEARLRCSPMKGHSHVYWYRQLPEEGLKFMVYLQKENIIDESGMPKERFSAEFPKEGPSILRIQQVVRGDSAAYFCASSPPAGGLTDTQYFGPGTRLTVL.

The chain recombines TRBV12-3 or TRBV12-4 with TRBJ2-1; no firm D call. This CDR3 has 13 amino acids. V dropped 2 bases and J dropped 5 bases, with 7 bases sitting between them. Here the CDR3 DNA reads TGTGCCAGCAGTTTAACGCCTCACAATGAGCAGTTCTTC. Translating it yields CASSLTPHNEQFF.

CDR3 protein: CASTTTGTGRTGELFF. CDR3 coding DNA: TGTGCCAGTACCACAACCGGGACAGGGAGAACCGGGGAGCTGTTTTTT. The J gene is TRBJ2-2, the V gene TRBV19; 9 bases agree with TRBD1. CDR3 length: 16 amino acids. The V gene end was trimmed by 7 bases and the J gene end by 5 bases; junction bases not matched to a gene: 11. Germline CDR1 and CDR2: LNHDA and SQIVND (reference sequence).

The CDR3 loop reads CASSYRRAGGTGGNQPQHF. CDR3 bases: TGTGCCAGCAGTTACAGGCGAGCAGGGGGAACGGGGGGCAATCAGCCCCAGCATTTT. This chain uses TRBV6-2 or TRBV6-3 with TRBJ1-5; 7 nucleotides agree with TRBD1. Losses at the gene ends were 2 bases for V and 2 bases for J; bases not matched to a gene: 15. Germline V CDR1 and CDR2: MNHEY, SVGEGT. The CDR3 spans 19 residues.

The V call is TRBV5-5, the J call TRBJ2-3; D is ambiguous. V shed 4 bases and J shed 6 bases, with 9 bases lying between them. Germline V gene lookup returns CDR1 SGHKS and CDR2 YYEKEE (reference sequence). This CDR3 has 12 residues. The CDR3 DNA reads TGTGCCAGCAGCCGTACAGTCGATACGCAGTATTTT. It is translated as CASSRTVDTQYF.

The genes are TRBV9 and TRBJ2-2; D gene uncertain. This CDR3 spans 12 amino acids. Germline V gene lookup returns CDR1 SGDLS and CDR2 YYNGEE. V dropped 0 bases and J dropped 6 bases, with 3 bases sitting between them. Here the CDR3 DNA reads TGTGCCAGCAGCGTAGCTCCCGGGGAGCTGTTTTTT. Amino acids: CASSVAPGELFF.

This clone showed up just a few times. V and J are TRBV6-6 and TRBJ2-7; 7 bases align to TRBD1. V gave up 6 bases and J gave up 5 bases; unmatched junction bases: 10. Germline V lookup: CDR1 MNHNY, CDR2 SVGAGI (reference sequence). The CDR3 extends over 14 amino acids. CDR3 residues: CASRRDRVLNEQYF. The CDR3 bases are TGTGCCAGCAGGAGAGACAGGGTCCTCAACGAGCAGTACTTC.

This clone was seen only once. The chain combines TRBV19 with TRBJ1-3; D is undetermined. V was shortened by 4 bases and J by 2 bases, with 12 bases between the two germline ends. CDR1 LNHDA and CDR2 SQIVND come from the germline V gene (reference sequence). This CDR3 has 15 residues. CDR3 nucleotide sequence: TGTGCCAGTAGTAGTGGGTTAAACACTGGAAACACCATATATTTT. Its protein product is CASSSGLNTGNTIYF.